The subject of this entry is one TCR beta chain. No antigen is known for it. Data came from immunoSEQ multiplex PCR; TCRdb stores just in-frame clones and leaves some out. The table shows 2 million to 2.5 million clones, with approximately 93% occurring only once. These data belong to a study of shared clonotypes between healthy human individuals. Germline CDR1 and CDR2: SGHRS and YFSETQ. The CDR3 has 14 residues. V lost 1 base and J lost 5, with 12 bases in between. Points from the study as a whole: Naive CD4 clonotype sharing across four donors was 4% to 5.5%. Among the subsets, naive ones generally showed larger estimated richness than memory ones. In having few donors, the study represented limited genetic and exposure-history diversity.

This TCR was recovered from a man aged 18-30 years in good health. Some clones in this sample may be carry-over from other donors' samples. The sample comprised naive CD4+ T cells from PBMCs. The subset: CD45RA+ positively selected. The chain carries TRBV5-1 and TRBJ2-5; no firm D call. Written as DNA, the CDR3 is TGCGCCAGCAGCTTGAACCCTGGTTCCGAGACCCAGTACTTC. It is translated as CASSLNPGSETQYF.